This TCR beta chain was retrieved from a study of cytomegalovirus exposure and HLA in healthy donors (dated by TCRdb to 2017 to 2019). About the study as a whole: In an earlier analysis of under 750 of the donors, approximately 300 Gb of sequence data and roughly 100 million unique TCR beta sequences from about 179 million T cells were reported. An early release that covered more than 550 HLA-typed donors contained around 300 gigabases of sequencing data and about 93 million unique TCR sequences. Of the roughly 410 genotyped donors, 81% were placed in the genetic ancestry cluster associated with self-reported Caucasian donors. The study aimed to test whether signatures of past pathogen exposure could be identified by cataloging public T cell receptors. The T cell repertoires of 666 subjects were profiled by immunosequencing and related to cytomegalovirus serostatus. Along with the approximately 600-subject first cohort, a separate validation cohort of approximately 110 different subjects was used. The study combined high-throughput TCR immunosequencing, statistical association of individual TCRs with disease status, and machine learning to predict cytomegalovirus infection status. To study patterns of TCR occurrence, a later analysis re-analyzed previously published TCR beta repertoires from several hundred donors and added high-resolution HLA genotyping. Rather than using new phenotypic data, the later analysis identified candidate immune exposures from TCR beta sequences and from how often those sequences occurred across donors. To decide whether each TCR beta V gene segment behaved as functional or pseudogenic, an earlier analysis of 587 of the donors relied on high-throughput TCR beta sequencing. Donor age, sex, ethnicity and CMV serostatus were collected together with the repertoire data. A later genetic analysis used genome-wide SNP genotypes for about 55% of the 666 donors, treating that subset as a discovery cohort. Every discovery cohort repertoire had been produced on one sequencing platform. HLA typing included class I and class II loci at four-digit resolution. The number of donors typed differed by locus, with about 629-640 for A, B, C, DRB1 and DQB1, roughly 550 for DQA1, over 600 for DPA1, and about 450 for DPB1. Because of strong linkage in the cohort, roughly five DR-DQ haplotypes were treated as single units for association and clustering. Among about 400 genotyped donors of the cohort, an average of around 250,000 unique TCR beta nucleotide sequences was sequenced per donor, of which about 19% were non-productive. Study-level results and caveats: Several of the top co-occurrence clusters appeared to be linked to parvovirus B19, influenza, CMV and Epstein-Barr virus, according to a later analysis. In a later analysis, most CMV-associated TCR beta chains were found to appear HLA-restricted, with HLA associations seemingly driven largely by CMV exposure. According to a later analysis, TCR association rates differed among HLA loci, with DRB1 alleles showing the most associated TCRs and HLA-C alleles showing the fewest. A later analysis associated approximately 17,000 TCR beta sequences with specific HLA alleles at a false discovery rate of 0.05. In an earlier analysis of some 640 of the donors, most TCR beta V segments were observed in productive rearrangements about 90% or about 30% of the time, broadly matching IMGT annotations. A further reported finding was that TCR beta sequences accurately predicted the HLA-A and HLA-B alleles for most subjects in the first cohort. In vitro tests confirmed that a few of the cytomegalovirus-associated TCR beta chains recognize cytomegalovirus antigens. Compared with equally common non-associated chains, HLA-associated TCR beta chains in a later analysis were more clonally expanded and had lower generation probabilities. The classifier was reported to diagnose cytomegalovirus status with high specificity and sensitivity in both the original cohort and the validation cohort. According to the authors, the approach could potentially be generalized to other disease states and immunological phenotypes. In this cohort, only TCR beta chains were sequenced, and detectable features were limited by the absence of alpha or paired-chain data. For the cohort, immune exposure information was limited to CMV serostatus. Because HLA typing was unavailable for some donors at each locus, only the typed subset was used in association tests. Strong co-occurrence of HLA alleles, especially DR and DQ, made assigning TCR associations to individual alleles difficult. Linkage disequilibrium might explain the correlated functional status among segregating V segments, but an unknown experimental factor could not be excluded. The sequencing pipeline was judged likely to have produced a cluster of highly shared sequence variants as a technical artifact. V-gene and J-gene trimming of TCR beta chains was associated with a missense DCLRE1C variant in a later genetic analysis, and the association was replicated in an independent cohort. Because counts were too low, some 16 rarely observed V segments, including chromosome 9 orphons, were excluded from the earlier analysis of 500 to 700 of the donors. The presence/absence analyses assumed that sequencing depth was roughly uniform across donors, and that assumption may not be true. Some IMGT-functional V segments, including TRBV6-2 and TRBV6-3, could not be told apart with the 87-base-pair reads, so those segments were excluded. According to a later genetic analysis, donors in an Asian-associated ancestry cluster had fewer N-insertions in productive TCRs than the approximately 650-donor mean. Across donors, most TCR sequences were observed very rarely, whereas some public TCRs were present in many individuals. In the study, approximately 160 TCR beta chains were listed as associated with cytomegalovirus.

The cohort consisted of 600 to 700 healthy bone marrow donors. All cohort members were sampled while nominally healthy, although unrecorded immune exposures were likely present. The donor tested CMV seronegative and was one of the 352 seronegative cohort members. Every donor gave a peripheral blood sample, and the peripheral blood mononuclear cells from that sample were used for TCR beta sequencing. Genomic DNA was extracted from the blood cell samples with the Qiagen DNeasy Blood Extraction Kit. The library was built by means of the immunoSEQ multiplex PCR assay. For the multiplex PCR, a mixture combining 60 forward primers for TCR Vbeta segments and 13 reverse primers for TCR Jbeta segments was used. Amplification of the CDR3 region of rearranged TCR beta genes was performed with a multiplex PCR assay on genomic DNA. On the Illumina HiSeq System, the amplified TCR beta libraries were sequenced as 87-base-pair reads. Regarding the original processing steps: A later analysis counted about 80 million unique TCR beta chains across the 600 to 850 repertoires, and some 11 million of these chains were shared by at least two donors. A nearest-neighbor algorithm error-corrected the raw reads and collapsed the reads into unique sequences, merging closely related sequences to remove PCR and sequencing errors. To assign V, D and J gene segments, CDR3 sequences were aligned to IMGT reference sequences. For a sequence to be retained, at least a six-nucleotide match to both a V gene segment and a J gene segment was required. A rearrangement counted as productive if the CDR3 had no stop codons and remained in frame with V and J, and every other rearrangement counted as non-productive. CDR3 was defined by IMGT convention, running from the second conserved V-encoded cysteine to the conserved J-encoded phenylalanine. The earlier analysis of fewer than 700 of the donors excluded sequences that lacked an unambiguous match to a single V gene segment. An earlier analysis of fewer than 650 of the donors classified V segments as functional when productive rearrangements were above 56.7% and as segregating when the standard deviation between donors was above 5%. A statistical classification framework was developed to diagnose cytomegalovirus status using the catalog of TCR beta chain sequences. In a later analysis, V and J genes were assigned by comparing TCR nucleotide sequences against IMGT/GENE-DB human TR gene sequences. In a later analysis, CDR3 sequences and most-parsimonious VDJ recombination scenarios were assigned using the TCRdist pipeline. A later analysis defined each TCR beta chain by its CDR3 amino acid sequence plus V-gene family, and excluded reads lacking a unique V-gene family. In a later analysis, several hundred highly shared, low-generation-probability nucleotide sequences were removed to address suspected cross-contamination and a sequencing artifact. A later analysis calculated a clonal expansion index for each public chain from normalized within-repertoire ranks of inferred template counts. Generation probabilities in a later analysis came from a VDJ recombination model fitted to out-of-frame rearrangements, and those results were checked against IGoR. A later analysis scored TCR-TCR, TCR-HLA and TCR-CMV co-occurrence with hypergeometric tests, applying a repertoire-size bias correction to TCR pairs. A later analysis estimated false discovery rates by permuting HLA or CMV assignments 20 times. In a later analysis, co-occurring TCRs were grouped using DBSCAN, with TCRdist sequence similarity added in when clustering inside HLA-allele-positive subsets. Repertoires with fewer than 30,000 or more than 120,000 public chains, plus five repertoires with anomalous nucleotide sharing, were excluded from co-occurrence clustering. TCRdb retrieved this table from immuneACCESS and kept in-frame rearrangements only. Not all clones are present; in checked studies, unresolved V genes account for under half, and no reason is known for the remainder. V and J calls plus clone size are reproduced from that table; the DNA served to infer D and trimming. The sample includes 110,000 to 150,000 clones, with around a tenth observed a single time. 1.8% of the sample belongs to the ten largest clones.

The CDR3 numbers 14 residues from cysteine through phenylalanine. Solely the CDR3 DNA is kept, with 42 bases framed from the first base. The germline V gene gives CDR1 as SNHLY and CDR2 as FYNNEI. V is pruned by 6 bases and J by 2 bases, leaving 5 bases of the junction without a gene match. This clone turned up a few times. There is no known antigen for this receptor. Base qualities are not provided; no much larger clone lies one nucleotide away. The chain is made from TRBV2 and TRBJ2-3, with 7 bases aligning to TRBD2. Specimen: PBMCs. This TCR derives from a male donor in good health and CMV-seronegative. This receptor has the CDR3 CASRWGGVTDTQYF. The DNA sequence is given as TGTGCCAGCAGATGGGGGGGGGTCACAGATACGCAGTATTTT.